The present T cell receptor beta chain was sequenced within a study of blood T cell repertoires in COVID-19. About the study: PBMCs, B-cell-depleted T cells, or T cells provided the cDNA or gDNA that made up the material.

Produced via immunoSEQ multiplex PCR; TCRdb's table is partial and in-frame only. The sample contains around 480,000 clones, about nine tenths of which appear only once. Residents of over 20 US areas, aged roughly 18 to 89 years, made up the participants. The CDR3 has 13 residues. Per germline, CDR1 ENHRY and CDR2 SYGVKD. V was trimmed by 8 bases and J by 0 bases, leaving 5 bases between them. The TCR originated in a woman under 30 who had recovered from COVID-19. V usage is TRBV10-3 and J usage is TRBJ2-6, with D possibly being TRBD2 (5 bases). The sample taken for sequencing was PBMCs or T cells enriched from blood (not recorded which). CDR3 amino acids: CAIGGSGANVLTF. CDR3 nucleotide sequence: TGTGCCATCGGAGGCTCTGGGGCCAACGTCCTGACTTTC.